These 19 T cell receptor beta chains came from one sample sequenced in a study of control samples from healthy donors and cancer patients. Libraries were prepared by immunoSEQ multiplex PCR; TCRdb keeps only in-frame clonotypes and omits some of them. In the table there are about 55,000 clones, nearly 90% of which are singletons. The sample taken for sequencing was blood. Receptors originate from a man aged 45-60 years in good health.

In DNA, the CDR3 is TGTGCCAGCAGCCAAGTGCCTGGAGGTGGAGAGACCCAGTACTTC. Residues: CASSQVPGGGETQYF. The chain couples TRBV14 to TRBJ2-5; D is perhaps TRBD2 (5 bases). V shed 1 base and J shed 4 bases, with 13 bases lying between them. There are 15 residues in the CDR3. In germline, CDR1 is SGHDN, CDR2 FVKESK.

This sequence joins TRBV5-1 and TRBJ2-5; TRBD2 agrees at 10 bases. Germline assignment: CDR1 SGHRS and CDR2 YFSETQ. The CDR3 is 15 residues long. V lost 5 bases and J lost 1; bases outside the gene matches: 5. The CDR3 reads CASRRLAGAQETQYF. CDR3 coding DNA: TGCGCCAGCAGGCGGCTAGCGGGAGCCCAAGAGACCCAGTACTTC. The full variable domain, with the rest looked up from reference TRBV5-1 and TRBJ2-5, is KAGVTQTPRYLIKTRGQQVTLSCSPISGHRSVSWYQQTPGQGLQFLFEYFSETQRNKGNFPGRFSGRQFSNSRSEMNVSTLELGDSALYLCASRRLAGAQETQYFGPGTRLLVL.

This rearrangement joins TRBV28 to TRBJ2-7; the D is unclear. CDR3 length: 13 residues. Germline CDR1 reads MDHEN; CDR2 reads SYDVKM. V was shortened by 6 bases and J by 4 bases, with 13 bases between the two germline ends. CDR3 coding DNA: TGTGCCAGCAGACGTGGTGAGAAGTACGAGCAGTACTTC. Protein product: CASRRGEKYEQYF.

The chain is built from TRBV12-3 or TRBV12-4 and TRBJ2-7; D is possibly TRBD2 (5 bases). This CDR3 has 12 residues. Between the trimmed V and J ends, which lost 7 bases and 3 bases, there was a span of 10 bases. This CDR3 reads CASTTGVYEQYF. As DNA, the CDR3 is TGTGCCAGCACCACCGGGGTCTACGAGCAGTACTTC.

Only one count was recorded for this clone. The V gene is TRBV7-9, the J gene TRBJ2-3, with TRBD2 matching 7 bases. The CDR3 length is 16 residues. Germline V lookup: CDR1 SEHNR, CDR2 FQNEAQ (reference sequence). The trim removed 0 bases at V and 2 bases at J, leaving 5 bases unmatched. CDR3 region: CASSLAGGGYTDTQYF. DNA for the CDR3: TGTGCCAGCAGCTTAGCCGGCGGGGGATACACAGATACGCAGTATTTT.

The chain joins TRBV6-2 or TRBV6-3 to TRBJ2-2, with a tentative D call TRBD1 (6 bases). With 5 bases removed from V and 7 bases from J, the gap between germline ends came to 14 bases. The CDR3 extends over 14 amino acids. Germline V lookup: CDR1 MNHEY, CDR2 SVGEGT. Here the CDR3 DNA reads TGTGCCAGCAGTGTTGACAGGTGGCACGGGGAGCTGTTTTTT. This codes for CASSVDRWHGELFF.

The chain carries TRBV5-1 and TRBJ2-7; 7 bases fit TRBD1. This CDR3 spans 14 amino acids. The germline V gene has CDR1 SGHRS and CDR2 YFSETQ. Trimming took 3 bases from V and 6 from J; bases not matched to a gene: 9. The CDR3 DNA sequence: TGCGCCAGCAGCTCCACAGGGGCCGCTATCGAGCAGTACTTC. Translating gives CASSSTGAAIEQYF.

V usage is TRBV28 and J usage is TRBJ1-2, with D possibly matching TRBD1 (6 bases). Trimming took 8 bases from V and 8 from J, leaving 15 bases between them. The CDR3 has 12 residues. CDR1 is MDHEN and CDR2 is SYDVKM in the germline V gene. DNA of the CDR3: TGTGCCAGCCGGGACGGCGGGGGCGGCTACACCTTC. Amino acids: CASRDGGGGYTF.

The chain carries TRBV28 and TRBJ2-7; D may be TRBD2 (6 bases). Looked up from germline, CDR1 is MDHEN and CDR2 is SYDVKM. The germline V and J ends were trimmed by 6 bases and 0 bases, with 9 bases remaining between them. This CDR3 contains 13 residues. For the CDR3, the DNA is TGTGCCAGCAGCCCTAGCGACTCCTACGAGCAGTACTTC. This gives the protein CASSPSDSYEQYF.

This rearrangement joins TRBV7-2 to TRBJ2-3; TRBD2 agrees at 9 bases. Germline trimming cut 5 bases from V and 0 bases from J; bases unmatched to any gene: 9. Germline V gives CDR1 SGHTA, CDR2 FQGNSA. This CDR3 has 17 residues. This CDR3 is CASSTRRTSDSTDTQYF. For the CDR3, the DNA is TGTGCCAGCAGCACAAGACGGACTAGCGATAGCACAGATACGCAGTATTTT.

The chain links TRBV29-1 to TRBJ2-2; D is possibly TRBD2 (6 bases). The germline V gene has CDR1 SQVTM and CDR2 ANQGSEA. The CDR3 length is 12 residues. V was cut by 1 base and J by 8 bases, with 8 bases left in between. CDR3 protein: CSVEGDLGELFF. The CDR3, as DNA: TGCAGCGTTGAAGGGGACTTGGGGGAGCTGTTTTTT.

The CDR3 region has the DNA TGTGCCAGCAGCCCGACAGGGGGGAACACTGAAGCTTTCTTT. It specifies CASSPTGGNTEAFF. The chain links TRBV27 to TRBJ1-1; 9 nucleotides line up with TRBD1. V lost 6 bases, J lost 1 base, and 3 bases stayed unmatched. This CDR3 has 14 amino acids. Germline CDR1 is MNHEY and CDR2 is SMNVEV (reference sequence).

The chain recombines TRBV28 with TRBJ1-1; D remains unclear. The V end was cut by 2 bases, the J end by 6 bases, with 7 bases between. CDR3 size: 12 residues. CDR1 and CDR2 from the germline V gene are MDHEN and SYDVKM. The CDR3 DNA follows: TGTGCCAGCAGTTTAGAATGGGCTGAAGCTTTCTTT. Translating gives CASSLEWAEAFF.

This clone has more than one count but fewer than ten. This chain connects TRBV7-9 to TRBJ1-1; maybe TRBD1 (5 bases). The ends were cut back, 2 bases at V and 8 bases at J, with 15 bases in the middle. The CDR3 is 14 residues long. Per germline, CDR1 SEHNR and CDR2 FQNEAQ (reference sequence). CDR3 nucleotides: TGTGCCAGCAGCTTACAGGGCGGGGACTTGGAAGCTTTCTTT. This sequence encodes CASSLQGGDLEAFF.

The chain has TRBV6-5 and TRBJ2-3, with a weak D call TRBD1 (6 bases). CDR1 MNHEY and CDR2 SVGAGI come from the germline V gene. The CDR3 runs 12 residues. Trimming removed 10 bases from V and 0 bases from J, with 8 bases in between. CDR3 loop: CATTGSTDTQYF. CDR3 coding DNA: TGTGCCACTACAGGGAGCACAGATACGCAGTATTTT.

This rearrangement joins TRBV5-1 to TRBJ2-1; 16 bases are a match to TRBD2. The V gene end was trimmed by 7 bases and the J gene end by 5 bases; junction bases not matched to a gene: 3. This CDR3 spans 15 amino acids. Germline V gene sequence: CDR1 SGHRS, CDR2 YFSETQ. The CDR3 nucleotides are TGCGCCAGCTCCGGGACTAGCGGGAGGGACAATGAGCAGTTCTTC. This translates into CASSGTSGRDNEQFF.

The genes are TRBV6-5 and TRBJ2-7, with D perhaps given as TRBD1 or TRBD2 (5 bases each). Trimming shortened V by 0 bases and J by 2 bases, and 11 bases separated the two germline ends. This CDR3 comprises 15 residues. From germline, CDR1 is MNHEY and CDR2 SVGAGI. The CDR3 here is CASSYSNGGPYEQYF. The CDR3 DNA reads TGTGCCAGCAGTTACTCGAATGGGGGTCCCTACGAGCAGTACTTC.

CDR3 amino acids: CASSPEGPTANEKLFF. The CDR3 coding sequence is TGTGCCAGCTCACCGGAGGGACCGACCGCCAATGAAAAACTGTTTTTT. The chain joins TRBV18 to TRBJ1-4; D is perhaps TRBD1 (5 bases). Per the germline V gene, CDR1 is KGHSH and CDR2 is LQKENI. With 3 bases removed from V and 5 bases from J, the gap between germline ends came to 16 bases. The CDR3 is made up of 16 amino acids.

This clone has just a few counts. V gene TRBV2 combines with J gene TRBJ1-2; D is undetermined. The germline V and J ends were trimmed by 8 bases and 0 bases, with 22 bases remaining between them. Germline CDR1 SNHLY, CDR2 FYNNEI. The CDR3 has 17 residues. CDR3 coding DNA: TGTGCCAGCCCAGCACAGCCGGAAGGTGGGGCTAACTATGGCTACACCTTC. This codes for CASPAQPEGGANYGYTF.